The 13 T cell receptor beta chains listed next were all sequenced from one sample in a study of T cells in localized non-small cell lung cancer. The data were produced by immunoSEQ multiplex PCR, yet TCRdb's version contains in-frame clones alone and is incomplete. The table shows about 26,000 clones, with more than 75% occurring only once. The specimen comprised peripheral blood, sampled before any cancer treatment. These receptors all come from a woman aged 35 to 75 with stage I lung adenocarcinoma.

The chain carries TRBV6-1 and TRBJ2-7; D may be TRBD2 (5 bases). V was shortened by 2 bases and J by 1 base, with 12 bases between the two germline ends. CDR1 and CDR2 (germline): MNHNS, SASEGT. The length of the CDR3 is 15 residues. CDR3 in DNA: TGTGCCAGCAGTGAACTAGACTATGTATCCTACGAGCAGTACTTC. It is translated as CASSELDYVSYEQYF.

The gene calls are TRBV6-1 and TRBJ1-1; the D gene is possibly TRBD1 (6 bases). The CDR3 totals 14 residues. Germline values: CDR1 MNHNS, CDR2 SASEGT. V lost 1 base and J 4 bases, leaving 10 bases between the germline ends. The CDR3 DNA follows: TGTGCCAGCAGTGAAGGGGGGCTCGGCACTGAAGCTTTCTTT. Its translation is CASSEGGLGTEAFF.

The genes are TRBV6-5 and TRBJ1-4; unclear D gene. V was trimmed by 2 bases and J by 8 bases, leaving 9 bases between them. Germline V CDR1 and CDR2: MNHEY, SVGAGI. The CDR3 loop spans 13 amino acids. This chain's CDR3 is CASSYAGNEKLFF. The CDR3 nucleotides are TGTGCCAGCAGTTACGCGGGAAACGAAAAACTGTTTTTT.

A few counts support this clone. The chain couples TRBV9 to TRBJ1-2; D unresolved. Trimming took 4 bases from V and 8 from J, leaving 18 bases between them. CDR3 length: 14 amino acids. Germline loops: CDR1 SGDLS, CDR2 YYNGEE. DNA of the CDR3: TGTGCCAGCAGCCCGAGAGAGGCCTCGGGGGGCTACACCTTC. Translated: CASSPREASGGYTF.

This clone was observed once. The chain joins TRBV7-9 to TRBJ1-1; D is unclear. Germline CDR1 is SEHNR and CDR2 is FQNEAQ (reference sequence). Trimming cost V 3 bases and J 3 bases, with 11 bases left between them. The CDR3 is 14 amino acids. As DNA, the CDR3 is TGTGCCAGCAGCTTTGCGGTACGGGACACTGAAGCTTTCTTT. This encodes CASSFAVRDTEAFF.

The V gene is TRBV4-3, the J gene TRBJ1-1; D uncertain. Looked up from germline, CDR1 is LGHNA and CDR2 is YSLEER. The CDR3 spans 15 residues. V was pared by 0 bases and J by 0 bases, with 8 bases between. The CDR3 region has the DNA TGCGCCAGCAGCCAAGACGGCGGCTTGAACACTGAAGCTTTCTTT. This translates into CASSQDGGLNTEAFF.

Here the CDR3 reads CASSTLGTGGGQPQHF. The CDR3 coding sequence is TGTGCCAGCAGCACCCTCGGGACAGGGGGCGGGCAGCCCCAGCATTTT. The V gene is TRBV7-2, the J gene TRBJ1-5; the match to TRBD1 covers 12 bases. Trimming cost V 5 bases and J 7 bases; bases outside gene matches: 9. The CDR3 is 16 amino acids. The germline V gene has CDR1 SGHTA and CDR2 FQGNSA.

The V and J genes are TRBV4-3 and TRBJ2-1; D possibly uses TRBD1 or TRBD2 (5 bases each). Germline lookup yields CDR1 LGHNA and CDR2 YSLEER. V was cut by 0 bases and J by 2 bases, with 14 bases left in between. The CDR3 spans 17 residues. CDR3 sequence reads: CASSQDRRGRTYNEQFF. The DNA for the CDR3 is TGCGCCAGCAGCCAAGATCGAAGGGGACGGACCTACAATGAGCAGTTCTTC.

The CDR3 coding sequence is TGTGCCAGCAGCCCCCGTTTGAACACTGAAGCTTTCTTT. This codes for CASSPRLNTEAFF. This rearrangement joins TRBV7-3 to TRBJ1-1; D unclear. Trimming removed 5 bases from V and 0 bases from J, with 7 bases in between. Germline V gene lookup returns CDR1 SGHTA and CDR2 FQGTGA. The CDR3 is made up of 13 amino acids.

This chain joins TRBV2 and TRBJ1-4; TRBD1 agrees at 8 bases. The CDR3 is 15 residues long. The V segment lost 6 bases and the J segment 7 bases; nucleotides outside the gene matches: 10. In germline, CDR1 is SNHLY, CDR2 FYNNEI. CDR3 DNA sequence: TGTGCCAGCAGATCGACCGGGACAGGAGGTGAAAAACTGTTTTTT. Encoded protein: CASRSTGTGGEKLFF. The full variable domain, in which reference TRBV2 and TRBJ1-4 provide the parts outside the CDR3, is EPEVTQTPSHQVTQMGQEVILRCVPISNHLYFYWYRQILGQKVEFLVSFYNNEISEKSEIFDDQFSVERPDGSNFTLKIRSTKLEDSAMYFCASRSTGTGGEKLFFGSGTQLSVL.

The chain uses TRBV7-9 and TRBJ2-5, with D possibly TRBD2 on 5 matching bases. Germline lookup yields CDR1 SEHNR and CDR2 FQNEAQ (reference sequence). The CDR3 covers 14 residues. The V end was cut by 2 bases, the J end by 5 bases, with 12 bases between. The CDR3 sequence is CASSLSLGGETQYF. The CDR3 DNA reads as TGTGCCAGCAGCTTAAGTCTAGGCGGGGAGACCCAGTACTTC.

This CDR3 is CASSRLASGAGELFF. The CDR3 DNA sequence: TGTGCCAGCAGCCGCCTTGCCAGCGGGGCCGGGGAGCTGTTTTTT. The gene calls are TRBV7-9 and TRBJ2-2; the match to TRBD2 covers 7 bases. Germline CDR1 reads SEHNR; CDR2 reads FQNEAQ (reference sequence). The V gene end was trimmed by 5 bases and the J gene end by 6 bases; junction bases not matched to a gene: 9. CDR3 size: 15 residues.

The J gene is TRBJ2-7, the V gene TRBV5-1; 11 nucleotides line up with TRBD1. This CDR3 region has 17 residues. Losses at the gene ends were 3 bases for V and 1 base for J; bases not matched to a gene: 9. From germline, CDR1 is SGHRS and CDR2 YFSETQ. This CDR3 reads CASSSAGGQGGSYEQYF. As DNA, the CDR3 is TGCGCCAGCAGCTCGGCAGGGGGACAGGGGGGTTCCTACGAGCAGTACTTC.